This TCR beta chain was sequenced for a study of cytomegalovirus exposure and HLA in healthy donors. This CDR3 has 15 residues. Germline CDR1 SNHLY, CDR2 FYNNEI. Trimming took off 10 bases at V and 2 bases at J, with 18 bases between the two ends. The donors were part of the validation cohort of some 120 subjects. That cohort was separate from the first cohort, which comprised about 670 subjects. The assay was immunoSEQ multiplex PCR, and TCRdb's table has in-frame clones only and misses some. In the table there are approximately 200,000 clones, more than 65% of which are singletons. This TCR came from a woman aged 25-40 years in good health and CMV-seropositive. The sample was PBMCs. The chain is built from TRBV2 and TRBJ1-5, with D maybe TRBD1 (5 bases). CDR3 in DNA: TGTGCCACATCTCAGGGAATGTATGGCAATCAGCCCCAGCATTTT. It encodes CATSQGMYGNQPQHF.